This TCR beta chain was retrieved from a study of response to subunit inactivated influenza vaccine. Study findings and constraints: It was suggested by the authors that few new T cells are recruited by each seasonal influenza vaccination.

Worth noting for this clonotype: The antigen is unknown.

CDR1 and CDR2 (germline): SGHRS, YFSETQ. V was pared by 6 bases and J by 4 bases, with 11 bases between. The length of the CDR3 is 13 residues. TCRdb independently ran MiXCR on the RT-PCR reads; one entry per CDR3 protein. In the table there are 650,000 to 800,000 distinct CDR3 sequences, about 14% of which are singletons. The V and J genes are TRBV5-1 and TRBJ1-3; D unclear. Sequenced material: PBMCs from blood, taken 14 days before vaccination. This sequence originates from a man aged 50 to 60 who received an inactivated influenza vaccine. The CDR3 bases are TGCGCCAGCACCGCGGGATCCGGAAACACCATATATTTT. Residues: CASTAGSGNTIYF.